Here is one T cell receptor beta chain with its context. This record belongs to a study of blood T cell repertoires in COVID-19. CDR1 and CDR2 from the germline V gene are KGHSH and LQKENI. The CDR3 length is 14 residues. V lost 3 bases, J lost 6 bases, and 3 bases stayed unmatched. Only in-frame clones appear in the TCRdb table, and some are missing; sequencing was by immunoSEQ multiplex PCR. The data contain around 140,000 clones, approximately 87% of them seen just once; the ten biggest clones take up approximately 9%. The source of this sequence is a woman between 45 and 65 years old with active or convalescent COVID-19. The material sequenced was peripheral blood. The chain recombines TRBV18 with TRBJ2-2; 8 bases are a match to TRBD2. CDR3 in DNA: TGTGCCAGCTCACCCTCCGGGGGGGCCGGGGAGCTGTTTTTT. It encodes CASSPSGGAGELFF. The complete variable domain, with remaining parts taken from reference TRBV18 and TRBJ2-2, reads NAGVMQNPRHLVRRRGQEARLRCSPMKGHSHVYWYRQLPEEGLKFMVYLQKENIIDESGMPKERFSAEFPKEGPSILRIQQVVRGDSAAYFCASSPSGGAGELFFGEGSRLTVL.